This paragraph covers one T cell receptor (beta chain) sequence. The CDR3 extends over 14 amino acids. V was pared by 5 bases and J by 6 bases, with 14 bases between. CDR1 and CDR2 (germline): SGDLS, YYNGEE. This entry comes from a study of preoperative IRX-2 immunotherapy in early breast cancer. Produced via immunoSEQ multiplex PCR; TCRdb's table is partial and in-frame only. The sample consists of 25,000 to 30,000 clones, around 89% of them appearing once. Treatment in this sample: preoperative locoregional IRX-2 cytokine immunotherapy. Patients received preoperative, locoregional IRX-2 cytokine immunotherapy in a phase Ib study.

Sample acquisition took place from a patient treated with IRX-2 immunotherapy. The TCR sequence derives from a human donor with breast cancer. The chain uses TRBV9 and TRBJ1-4; D not resolved. The CDR3 region is CASSSGGIDEKLFF. The DNA for the CDR3 is TGTGCCAGCAGTTCTGGCGGGATAGATGAAAAACTGTTTTTT.